This record concerns one T cell receptor (beta chain) sequence. Its antigen is not identified. The read terminates 3 residues ahead of where the CDR3 ends, so the germline J gene completes it. The data derive from a study of T cells in women clearing cervical HPV infection. Study in general: Case blood drawn at lesion detection; control blood after infection cleared.

Study findings and constraints: TRBV6-7 relative abundance averaged 0.11% in cases and approximately 0.15% in controls. CIN3+ cases had significantly higher TCR repertoire richness than controls, but evenness did not differ.

The CDR3 consists of 14 residues. V lost 6 bases, J lost 2 bases, and 13 bases lay in between. The germline V gene has CDR1 LNHDA and CDR2 SQIVND (reference sequence). Profiling relied on immunoSEQ multiplex PCR, and the TCRdb table lists in-frame clones only, not all of them. This sample contains some 30,000 clones. This TCR was sampled from a woman between 18 and 70 years old with a cervical HPV16 infection that either progressed to CIN3+ or cleared (not recorded which). The chain combines TRBV19 with TRBJ1-2, with a tentative D call TRBD1 (5 bases). Sequenced material: blood buffy coat. CDR3 sequence: CASSQRQSNYGYTF. The sequenced part of the CDR3 DNA is TGTGCCAGTAGCCAAAGACAGAGCAACTATGGC.